The text below deals with one T cell receptor (beta chain). The antigen remains unidentified. Sequencing used immunoSEQ multiplex PCR; TCRdb keeps in-frame clones, though not all of them. The data show over 60,000 clones, approximately 87% seen once. Specified time point: blood 4 weeks post-SBRT, at nephrectomy. Regarding treatment: 15 Gy SBRT to primary tumor, nephrectomy 4 weeks later. Nephrectomy followed 15 Gy stereotactic body radiation by 4 weeks. The tumor was a clear cell renal cell carcinoma. The data were taken from a study of radiation and T cells in renal cell carcinoma. Study results and caveats: In blood, top tumor clones expanded by 2 weeks, shrinking by 4.

This TCR was recovered from an older woman with renal cell carcinoma. The sequencing here drew on blood, taken from a patient whose treatment included radiotherapy and nephrectomy.

CDR3 nucleotides: TGTGCCAGCAGGGACAGCTATGGCTACACCTTC. Its protein is CASRDSYGYTF. The J gene is TRBJ1-2, the V gene TRBV6-5; D is possibly TRBD1 (6 bases). Per germline, CDR1 MNHEY and CDR2 SVGAGI. Deletions cut 6 bases from V and 4 bases from J, with 6 bases between. The CDR3 contains 11 residues.